This T cell receptor beta chain was observed in a study of control samples from healthy donors and cancer patients. Only in-frame clones appear in the TCRdb table, and some are missing; sequencing was by immunoSEQ multiplex PCR. Here the sample spans tens of thousands of clones, about 86% being singletons. The CDR3 spans 17 residues. Germline assignment: CDR1 MNHEY and CDR2 SVGEGT. With 2 bases removed from V and 1 base from J, the gap between germline ends came to 17 bases. The source material was PBMCs. The chain recombines TRBV6-2 or TRBV6-3 with TRBJ1-2; possibly TRBD1 for D (5 bases). This clonotype originated in a woman aged 35 to 49 with lung cancer. The CDR3 spells CASSYRQPTYFNYGYTF. In DNA form, the CDR3 reads TGTGCCAGCAGTTACCGACAGCCAACCTATTTTAACTATGGCTACACCTTC.